This TCR beta chain came from a study of T cells in Graves' hyperthyroidism and ophthalmopathy. Study-wide points: Most clonotypes that expanded in the thyroid above 0.001 also showed up in blood. The model forecast ophthalmopathy, anticipating it by a median around 6.5 months before onset.

Stable disease denoted Graves' hyperthyroidism without ophthalmopathy progression within 18 months. Clinical symptoms, serum thyroxine, TRAb, thyroid ultrasound and orbital computed tomography informed diagnoses. Germline V gene data show CDR1 as SGHTA and CDR2 as FQGTGA. The CDR3 has 14 residues. A note on this clonotype: The antigen is unknown. This clone may be a read error of a much larger clone one base away.

TCR beta CDR3 region amplification was performed from RNA transcripts. RT-PCR in the first round (using the HTBI primer set) targeted the TCR CDR3. Each CDR3 protein gets one entry after TCRdb re-called the multiplex PCR reads with MiXCR. The data hold hundreds of thousands of distinct CDR3 sequences, with 14% observed a single time. The V and J genes are TRBV7-3 and TRBJ2-3, with D unresolved. The clonotype originates from a woman aged 40 to 55 with Graves' hyperthyroidism. The sequencing sample was made of blood. The CDR3 nucleotides read TGTGCCAGCGGCTTAACCGGTCCCACAGATACGCAGTATTTT. It codes for CASGLTGPTDTQYF.